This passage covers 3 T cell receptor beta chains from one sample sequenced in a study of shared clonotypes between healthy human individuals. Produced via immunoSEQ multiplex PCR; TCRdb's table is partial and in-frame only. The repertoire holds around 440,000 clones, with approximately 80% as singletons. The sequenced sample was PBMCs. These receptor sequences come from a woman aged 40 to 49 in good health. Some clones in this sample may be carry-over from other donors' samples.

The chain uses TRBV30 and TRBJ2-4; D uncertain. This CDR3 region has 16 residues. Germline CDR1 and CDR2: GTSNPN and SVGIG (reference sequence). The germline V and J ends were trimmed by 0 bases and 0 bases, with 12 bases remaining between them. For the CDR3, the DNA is TGTGCCTGGAGTGTACGAGGAGCCCTAGCCAAAAACATTCAGTACTTC. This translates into CAWSVRGALAKNIQYF.

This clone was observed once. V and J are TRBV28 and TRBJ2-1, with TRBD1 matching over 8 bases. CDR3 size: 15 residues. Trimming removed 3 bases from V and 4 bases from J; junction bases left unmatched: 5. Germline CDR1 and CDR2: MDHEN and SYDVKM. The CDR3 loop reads CASSFNTGGYNEQFF. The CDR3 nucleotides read TGTGCCAGCAGTTTTAATACAGGGGGGTACAATGAGCAGTTCTTC.

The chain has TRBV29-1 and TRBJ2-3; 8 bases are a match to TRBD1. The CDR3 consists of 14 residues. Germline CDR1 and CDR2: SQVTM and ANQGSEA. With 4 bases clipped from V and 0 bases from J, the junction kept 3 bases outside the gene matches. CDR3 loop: CSVARTGSTDTQYF. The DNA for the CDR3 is TGCAGCGTTGCCCGGACAGGGAGCACAGATACGCAGTATTTT.